The clone carrying this T cell receptor (beta chain) was observed a few times. TCRdb ran MiXCR on the 5' RACE reads and lists one entry per CDR3 protein. The table lists some 350,000 distinct CDR3 sequences, 10% to 15% of them singletons. This entry is derived from a study of T-cell memory formation after mild COVID-19. V lost 4 bases, J lost 5 bases, and 20 bases lay in between. The CDR3 contains 16 residues. Germline loops: CDR1 SGHDN, CDR2 FVKESK. The J gene is TRBJ2-5, the V gene TRBV14; no definite D call. The receptor's source is a man aged 18 to 30 who had mild COVID-19 (a few samples of this study predate the infection). Cell type and time point are not known. Source material: PBMCs or a T cell subset sorted from them (not recorded which). CDR3 protein: CASSPEEWRFGETQYF. CDR3 sequence (DNA): TGTGCCAGCAGCCCCGAGGAGTGGCGGTTCGGGGAGACCCAGTACTTC.